The 24 T cell receptor beta chains given below trace back to one sample, sequenced in a study of OX40 agonist ivuxolimab in advanced cancers. Repertoires were generated with immunoSEQ multiplex PCR, while TCRdb's copy carries only in-frame clones and drops some. The sample lists more than 75,000 clones, roughly 93% occurring once. The sequences come from CD4+ or CD8+ T cells sorted from blood, collected in a trial of the OX40 agonist ivuxolimab. The receptors here all came from an adult with an advanced solid tumor such as melanoma, head and neck, liver or kidney cancer.

This clone was seen once. The CDR3 here is CASLEEAGTEAFF. The CDR3 bases are TGTGCCAGCTTGGAGGAGGCGGGCACTGAAGCTTTCTTT. This chain uses TRBV7-9 with TRBJ1-1; D gene ambiguous. The germline V gene has CDR1 SEHNR and CDR2 FQNEAQ (reference sequence). This CDR3 is built from 13 residues. Trimming cost V 8 bases and J 4 bases, with 14 bases left between them.

The CDR3 region is CASSPISSYEQYF. CDR3 nucleotide sequence: TGTGCCAGCTCGCCGATCAGCTCCTACGAGCAGTACTTC. This chain joins TRBV18 and TRBJ2-7, with D unclear. Between the trimmed V and J ends, which lost 6 bases and 0 bases, there was a span of 9 bases. This CDR3 comprises 13 residues. From germline, CDR1 is KGHSH and CDR2 LQKENI.

The chain joins TRBV27 to TRBJ1-2; possible D gene TRBD1, 5 bases. From germline, CDR1 is MNHEY and CDR2 SMNVEV (reference sequence). This CDR3 has 15 amino acids. Trimming shortened V by 6 bases and J by 5 bases, and 19 bases separated the two germline ends. The CDR3 DNA reads TGTGCCAGCAGAATACCCGGACACGGTGGTTATGGCTACACCTTC. The encoded protein is CASRIPGHGGYGYTF.

The V and J genes are TRBV19 and TRBJ2-1; D is undetermined. The V and J ends lost 1 base and 9 bases respectively, with 10 bases between them. The germline V gene has CDR1 LNHDA and CDR2 SQIVND (reference sequence). This CDR3 comprises 13 residues. This chain's CDR3 is CASSIGGVLEQFF. Written as DNA, the CDR3 is TGTGCCAGTAGTATAGGCGGCGTACTTGAGCAGTTCTTC.

Here the CDR3 DNA reads TGTGCCAGCAATGGACAGGGGTCACCTGAAGCTTTCTTT. It yields the protein CASNGQGSPEAFF. V is TRBV27 and J is TRBJ1-1; 9 nucleotides line up with TRBD1. V shed 7 bases and J 6 bases; nucleotides not matched to a gene: 6. This CDR3 has 13 residues. Germline V CDR1 and CDR2: MNHEY, SMNVEV (reference sequence).

The chain joins TRBV5-4 to TRBJ2-2; 7 bases map to TRBD2. V gave up 2 bases and J gave up 2 bases; unmatched junction bases: 6. Germline CDR1 is SGHNT and CDR2 is YYREEE (reference sequence). This CDR3 contains 16 residues. The CDR3 is CASSFPSGSNTGELFF. The DNA of the CDR3 is TGTGCCAGCAGCTTCCCTAGCGGCAGCAACACCGGGGAGCTGTTTTTT. The full variable domain, rest sourced from reference TRBV5-4 and TRBJ2-2, is ETGVTQSPTHLIKTRGQQVTLRCSSQSGHNTVSWYQQALGQGPQFIFQYYREEENGRGNFPPRFSGLQFPNYSSELNVNALELDDSALYLCASSFPSGSNTGELFFGEGSRLTVL.

This clone was found once. J is TRBJ2-1 and V is TRBV28, with 9 bases that match TRBD2. Looked up from germline, CDR1 is MDHEN and CDR2 is SYDVKM. The V and J ends lost 4 bases and 6 bases, in that order; junction bases with no gene match: 7. CDR3 length: 15 residues. CDR3 sequence reads: CASSSSLAGFNEQFF. DNA for the CDR3: TGTGCCAGCAGTTCGTCCCTAGCGGGGTTCAATGAGCAGTTCTTC. The entire variable domain, with the rest obtained from reference TRBV28 and TRBJ2-1, is as follows: DVKVTQSSRYLVKRTGEKVFLECVQDMDHENMFWYRQDPGLGLRLIYFSYDVKMKEKGDIPEGYSVSREKKERFSLILESASTNQTSMYLCASSSSLAGFNEQFFGPGTRLTVL.

The chain employs TRBV5-1 and TRBJ2-3; D is unresolved. CDR3 length: 15 amino acids. The germline V gene has CDR1 SGHRS and CDR2 YFSETQ. The V end lost 0 bases, the J end lost 3 bases, and 11 bases lay between the germline ends. The CDR3 here is CASSLAWVGTDTQYF. The CDR3 nucleotides read TGCGCCAGCAGCTTGGCCTGGGTGGGGACAGATACGCAGTATTTT.

This CDR3 is CASSYSSRGEYEQYF. The CDR3 DNA sequence: TGTGCCAGCAGTTACTCGTCCAGGGGCGAGTACGAGCAGTACTTC. The chain joins TRBV6-5 to TRBJ2-7; possibly TRBD1 for D (6 bases). Germline CDR1 is MNHEY and CDR2 is SVGAGI. V was clipped by 0 bases and J by 4 bases, with 13 bases between them. The CDR3 consists of 15 residues.

The chain couples TRBV7-8 to TRBJ2-2; weak D call: TRBD2 (5 bases). Germline V gene lookup returns CDR1 SGHVS and CDR2 FQNEAQ. V was pared by 4 bases and J by 1 base, with 10 bases between. This CDR3 has 15 amino acids. The CDR3 region has the DNA TGTGCCAGCAGCTCCCTGGACTGGAACACCGGGGAGCTGTTTTTT. As protein: CASSSLDWNTGELFF. Together with reference TRBV7-8 and TRBJ2-2, the CDR3 gives the full variable domain: GAGVSQSPRYKVAKRGQDVALRCDPISGHVSLFWYQQALGQGPEFLTYFQNEAQLDKSGLPSDRFFAERPEGSVSTLKIQRTQQEDSAVYLCASSSLDWNTGELFFGEGSRLTVL.

The chain uses TRBV18 and TRBJ1-5; 8 bases line up with TRBD1. Per the germline V gene, CDR1 is KGHSH and CDR2 is LQKENI. The V segment lost 3 bases and the J segment 4 bases; nucleotides outside the gene matches: 5. There are 15 residues in the CDR3. Here the CDR3 DNA reads TGTGCCAGCTCACCGACCGGACAGGGAAATCAGCCCCAGCATTTT. Translation gives CASSPTGQGNQPQHF.

The chain recombines TRBV5-1 with TRBJ2-5; 10 nucleotides match TRBD1. CDR1 is SGHRS and CDR2 is YFSETQ in the germline V gene. The CDR3 has 15 residues. Trimming removed 4 bases from V and 1 base from J; junction bases left unmatched: 4. The DNA of the CDR3 is TGCGCCAGCAGCATACGGACAGGGGGCCAAGAGACCCAGTACTTC. Protein sequence: CASSIRTGGQETQYF.

The genes are TRBV10-3 and TRBJ1-5, with unresolved D. V was clipped by 2 bases and J by 0 bases, with 5 bases between them. CDR1 is ENHRY and CDR2 is SYGVKD in the germline V gene. The CDR3 has 14 amino acids. The DNA for the CDR3 is TGTGCCATCAGTGAGGCTTATAGCAATCAGCCCCAGCATTTT. Residues: CAISEAYSNQPQHF.

The rearrangement uses TRBV27 and TRBJ2-6, with TRBD1 matching 10 bases. The V gene end was trimmed by 5 bases and the J gene end by 3 bases; junction bases not matched to a gene: 16. The CDR3 has 20 amino acids. Germline V gene lookup returns CDR1 MNHEY and CDR2 SMNVEV (reference sequence). In nucleotides, the CDR3 is TGTGCCAGCAGTCTCAATTTCCGGCGACAGGGGGCGCTTGGGGCCAACGTCCTGACTTTC. This encodes CASSLNFRRQGALGANVLTF.

The chain links TRBV5-1 to TRBJ2-2; a possible D gene is TRBD2 (5 bases). V lost 4 bases and J lost 2, with 9 bases in between. This CDR3 has 14 residues. Germline CDR1 and CDR2: SGHRS and YFSETQ. DNA of the CDR3: TGCGCCAGCAGCCCTGGACTCAACACCGGGGAGCTGTTTTTT. Protein sequence: CASSPGLNTGELFF. Using reference TRBV5-1 and TRBJ2-2 for the parts outside the CDR3, the full variable domain is KAGVTQTPRYLIKTRGQQVTLSCSPISGHRSVSWYQQTPGQGLQFLFEYFSETQRNKGNFPGRFSGRQFSNSRSEMNVSTLELGDSALYLCASSPGLNTGELFFGEGSRLTVL.

V usage is TRBV14 and J usage is TRBJ2-7, with 8 bases aligning to TRBD2. V gave up 7 bases and J gave up 7 bases; unmatched junction bases: 12. This CDR3 is built from 14 residues. Germline V gene data show CDR1 as SGHDN and CDR2 as FVKESK. As DNA, the CDR3 is TGTGCCAGCACCACAAGCCGGGAGGGAAATGAGCAGTACTTC. Its protein is CASTTSREGNEQYF.

The chain joins TRBV7-2 to TRBJ2-1; TRBD1 aligns across 11 bases. The CDR3 covers 15 residues. Germline assignment: CDR1 SGHTA and CDR2 FQGNSA. V lost 5 bases, J lost 7 bases, and 7 bases stayed unmatched. CDR3 nucleotides: TGTGCCAGCAGCCTGAGGACAGGGGGCAAGAATGAGCAGTTCTTC. Amino acids: CASSLRTGGKNEQFF.

In its sample, this clone was seen a few times. V is TRBV4-2 and J is TRBJ1-2; no reliable D call. The CDR3 is 14 amino acids. Germline lookup yields CDR1 LGHNA and CDR2 YNFKEQ. Trimming took off 0 bases at V and 3 bases at J, with 8 bases between the two ends. The CDR3 reads CASSQDQVYYGYTF. In DNA form, the CDR3 reads TGTGCCAGCAGCCAAGATCAAGTCTACTATGGCTACACCTTC.

CDR3 DNA: TGCGCCAGCAGCTTGGATGGGACAGGGGGCGAGACTAATGAAAAACTGTTTTTT. Translated: CASSLDGTGGETNEKLFF. V gene TRBV5-1 combines with J gene TRBJ1-4; 12 bases are shared with TRBD1. Germline loops: CDR1 SGHRS, CDR2 YFSETQ. CDR3 length: 18 residues. V lost 0 bases and J lost 2; bases outside the gene matches: 5.

V usage is TRBV4-2 and J usage is TRBJ2-1; D remains unclear. Germline CDR1 and CDR2: LGHNA and YNFKEQ. The CDR3 runs to 13 residues. V lost 0 bases, J lost 5 bases, and 5 bases lay in between. The CDR3 DNA reads as TGTGCCAGCAGCCAAGATAGGGACAATGAGCAGTTCTTC. It specifies CASSQDRDNEQFF.

The rearrangement joins TRBV6-5 to TRBJ1-5; TRBD1 agrees at 9 bases. The V gene's germline CDR1 is MNHEY and CDR2 SVGAGI. This CDR3 region has 14 residues. V gave up 6 bases and J gave up 7 bases; unmatched junction bases: 7. CDR3 protein: CASSRQGDNQPQHF. Here the CDR3 DNA reads TGTGCCAGCAGCCGACAGGGGGATAACCAGCCCCAGCATTTT.

The chain employs TRBV27 and TRBJ2-2; unclear D gene. Per the germline V gene, CDR1 is MNHEY and CDR2 is SMNVEV (reference sequence). The CDR3 is made up of 14 amino acids. V was cut by 5 bases and J by 5 bases, with 12 bases left in between. CDR3 nucleotides: TGTGCCAGCAGTCCTTATTTAGGGACCGGGGAGCTGTTTTTT. Amino acid sequence: CASSPYLGTGELFF.

This chain links TRBV15 with TRBJ2-5; D gene unclear. The CDR3 is made up of 13 amino acids. Germline V gene sequence: CDR1 LNHNV, CDR2 YYDKDF (reference sequence). With 1 base removed from V and 3 bases from J, the gap between germline ends came to 6 bases. The CDR3 DNA sequence: TGTGCCACCAGCAGAGCACTGGAAGAGACCCAGTACTTC. Protein sequence: CATSRALEETQYF. Full variable domain (missing parts from reference TRBV15 and TRBJ2-5): DAMVIQNPRYQVTQFGKPVTLSCSQTLNHNVMYWYQQKSSQAPKLLFHYYDKDFNNEADTPDNFQSRRPNTSFCFLDIRSPGLGDTAMYLCATSRALEETQYFGPGTRLLVL.

The rearrangement uses TRBV5-1 and TRBJ1-4; tentatively, D is TRBD1 (5 bases). The length of the CDR3 is 15 residues. The germline CDR1 and CDR2 sequences are SGHRS and YFSETQ. V was cut by 0 bases and J by 8 bases, with 14 bases left in between. CDR3 in DNA: TGCGCCAGCAGCTTGGACGGGGCGGCAGGGGAAAAACTGTTTTTT. Translation gives CASSLDGAAGEKLFF.